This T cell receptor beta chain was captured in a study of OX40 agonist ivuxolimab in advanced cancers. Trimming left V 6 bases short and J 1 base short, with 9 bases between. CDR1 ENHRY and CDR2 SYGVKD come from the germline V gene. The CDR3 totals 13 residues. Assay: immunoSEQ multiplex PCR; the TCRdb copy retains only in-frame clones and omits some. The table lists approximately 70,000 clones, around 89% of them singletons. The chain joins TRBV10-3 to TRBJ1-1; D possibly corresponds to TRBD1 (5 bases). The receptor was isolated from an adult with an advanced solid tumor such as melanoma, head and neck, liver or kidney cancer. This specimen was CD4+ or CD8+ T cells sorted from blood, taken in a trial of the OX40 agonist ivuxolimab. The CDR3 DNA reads TGTGCCATCAGGGCACAGGAGAACACTGAAGCTTTCTTT. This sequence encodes CAIRAQENTEAFF.